This T cell receptor (beta chain) came from a study of T cell clones after liver transplantation. Study-level background: Immunosuppression withdrawal was tried within 2 years after liver transplantation in this trial. Third-party-reactive TCRbeta sequences from pre-transplant mixed lymphocyte reactions served as antigen-independent comparators. Timepoints were pre-transplant, pre-withdrawal, and after withdrawal was completed or failed. Regarding the study as a whole: Small, mixed patient groups and varying post-transplant times limit these conclusions.

This CDR3 comprises 14 residues. Deletions cut 0 bases from V and 4 bases from J, with 12 bases between. Germline CDR1 reads GTSNPN; CDR2 reads SVGIG (reference sequence). The repertoire was sequenced with immunoSEQ multiplex PCR; TCRdb's copy has only in-frame clones and lacks some. The sample includes approximately 75,000 clones, 75% to 90% of them seen just once. Worth noting for this clone: Its antigen is not known.

The rearrangement joins TRBV30 to TRBJ1-1, with TRBD1 as a possible D gene (5 bases). The TCR originated in a human patient who received a liver transplant. Some T cells may have come from the graft donor. Sequencing used CD4+ T cells from blood, obtained 12 months after liver transplant. The CDR3 DNA reads TGTGCCTGGAGTGTCGCAGGGATAGGCACTGAAGCTTTCTTT. This sequence encodes CAWSVAGIGTEAFF. The entire variable domain, with the rest obtained from reference TRBV30 and TRBJ1-1, is as follows: SQTIHQWPATLVQPVGSPLSLECTVEGTSNPNLYWYRQAAGRGLQLLFYSVGIGQISSEVPQNLSASRPQDRQFILSSKKLLLSDSGFYLCAWSVAGIGTEAFFGQGTRLTVV.